This T cell receptor beta chain was captured in a study of shared clonotypes between healthy human individuals. Profiling relied on immunoSEQ multiplex PCR, and the TCRdb table lists in-frame clones only, not all of them. The sample lists 1.4 million or so clones; around 98.5% were seen once. The CDR3 spans 15 residues. The V gene lost 3 bases and the J gene lost 6 bases, with 20 bases spanning the gap. Germline CDR1 reads GTSNPN; CDR2 reads SVGIG (reference sequence). Study-level findings and limits: A few donors shared around 5.2% of their naive CD4 clonotypes. Non-shared clonotypes had lower generation probabilities than clonotypes shared by all four sorted-subset donors.

About this clone: Antigen unknown.

Within Nashville, Tennessee resided all donors, each a Caucasian adult. This sequence was found in a man aged 30-40 years in good health. This chain connects TRBV30 to TRBJ1-1; D ambiguous. The sequenced material came from naive CD4+ T cells sorted from blood. The subset here: CD45RA+ positively selected. The CDR3 here is CAWSRLWAAGAEAFF. The DNA for the CDR3 is TGTGCCTGGAGCCGACTTTGGGCTGCAGGCGCTGAAGCTTTCTTT.